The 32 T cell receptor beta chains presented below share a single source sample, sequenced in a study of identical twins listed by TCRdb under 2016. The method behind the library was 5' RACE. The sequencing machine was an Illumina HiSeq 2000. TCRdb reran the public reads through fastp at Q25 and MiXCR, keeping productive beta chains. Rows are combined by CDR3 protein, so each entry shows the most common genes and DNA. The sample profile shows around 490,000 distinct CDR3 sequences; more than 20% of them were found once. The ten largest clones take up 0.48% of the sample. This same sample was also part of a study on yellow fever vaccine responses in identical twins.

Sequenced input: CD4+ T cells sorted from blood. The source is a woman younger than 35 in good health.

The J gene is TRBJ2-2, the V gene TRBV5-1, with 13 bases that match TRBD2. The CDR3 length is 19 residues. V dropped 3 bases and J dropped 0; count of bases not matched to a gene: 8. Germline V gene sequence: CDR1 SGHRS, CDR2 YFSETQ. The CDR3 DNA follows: TGCGCCAGCAGCTCGAGCGGACTAGCGGGAGTGGCGAACACCGGGGAGCTGTTTTTT. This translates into CASSSSGLAGVANTGELFF.

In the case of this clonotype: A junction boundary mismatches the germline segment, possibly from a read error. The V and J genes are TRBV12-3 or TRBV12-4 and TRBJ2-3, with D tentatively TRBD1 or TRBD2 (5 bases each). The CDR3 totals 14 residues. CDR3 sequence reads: CATSFGGSTDTQYF. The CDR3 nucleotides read TGTGCCACCAGTTTTGGGGGTAGCACAGATACGCAGTATTTT.

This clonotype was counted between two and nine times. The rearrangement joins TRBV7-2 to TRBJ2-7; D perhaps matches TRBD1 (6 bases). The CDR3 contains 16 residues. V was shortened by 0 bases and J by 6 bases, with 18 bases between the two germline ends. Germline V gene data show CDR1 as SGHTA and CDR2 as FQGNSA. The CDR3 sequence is CASSLASSGAPFEQYF. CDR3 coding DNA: TGTGCCAGCAGCTTAGCGTCATCAGGGGCCCCTTTCGAGCAGTACTTC.

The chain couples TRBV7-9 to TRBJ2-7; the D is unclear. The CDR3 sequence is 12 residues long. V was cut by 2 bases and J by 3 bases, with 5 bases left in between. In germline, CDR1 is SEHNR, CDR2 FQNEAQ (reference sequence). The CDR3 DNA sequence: TGTGCCAGCAGCTTACAGGACTACGAGCAGTACTTC. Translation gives CASSLQDYEQYF. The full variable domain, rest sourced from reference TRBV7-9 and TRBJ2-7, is DTGVSQNPRHKITKRGQNVTFRCDPISEHNRLYWYRQTLGQGPEFLTYFQNEAQLEKSRLLSDRFSAERPKGSFSTLEIQRTEQGDSAMYLCASSLQDYEQYFGPGTRLTVT.

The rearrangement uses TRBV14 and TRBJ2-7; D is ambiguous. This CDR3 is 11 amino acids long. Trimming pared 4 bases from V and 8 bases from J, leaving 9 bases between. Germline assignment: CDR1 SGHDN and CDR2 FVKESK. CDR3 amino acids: CASSRRTKQYF. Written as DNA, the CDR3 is TGTGCCAGCAGCCGAAGAACTAAGCAGTACTTC.

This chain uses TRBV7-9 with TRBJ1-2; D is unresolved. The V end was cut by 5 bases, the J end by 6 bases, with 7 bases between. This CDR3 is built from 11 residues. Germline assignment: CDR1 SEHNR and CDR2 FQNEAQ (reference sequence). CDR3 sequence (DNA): TGTGCCAGCAGCGCCCTGGATGGCTACACCTTC. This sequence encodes CASSALDGYTF. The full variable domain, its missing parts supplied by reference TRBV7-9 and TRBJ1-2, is DTGVSQNPRHKITKRGQNVTFRCDPISEHNRLYWYRQTLGQGPEFLTYFQNEAQLEKSRLLSDRFSAERPKGSFSTLEIQRTEQGDSAMYLCASSALDGYTFGSGTRLTVV.

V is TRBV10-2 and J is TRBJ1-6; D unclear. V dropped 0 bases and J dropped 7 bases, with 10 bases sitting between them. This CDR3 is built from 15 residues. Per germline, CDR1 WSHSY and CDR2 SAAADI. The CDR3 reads CASSESAGNNSPLHF. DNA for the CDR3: TGCGCCAGCAGTGAGTCGGCGGGGAACAATTCACCCCTCCACTTT.

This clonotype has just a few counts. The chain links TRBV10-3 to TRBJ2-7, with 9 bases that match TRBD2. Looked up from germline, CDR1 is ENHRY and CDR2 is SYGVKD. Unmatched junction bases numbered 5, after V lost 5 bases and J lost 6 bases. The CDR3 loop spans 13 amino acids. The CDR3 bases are TGTGCCATCAGTACCGGGACTAGCCGCGAGCAGTACTTC. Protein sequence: CAISTGTSREQYF.

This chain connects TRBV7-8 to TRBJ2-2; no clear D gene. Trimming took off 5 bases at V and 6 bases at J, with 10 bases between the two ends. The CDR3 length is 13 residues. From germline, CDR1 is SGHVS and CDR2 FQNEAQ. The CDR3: CASSNRTSGELFF. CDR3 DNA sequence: TGTGCCAGCAGCAACCGGACGTCCGGGGAGCTGTTTTTT.

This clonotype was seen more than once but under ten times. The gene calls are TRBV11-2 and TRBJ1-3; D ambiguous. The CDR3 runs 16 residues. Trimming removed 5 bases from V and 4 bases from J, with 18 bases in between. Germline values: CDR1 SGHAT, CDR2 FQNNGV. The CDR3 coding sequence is TGTGCCAGCAGCAGGAGGGAGGGTGGCAGCGGAAACACCATATATTTT. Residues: CASSRREGGSGNTIYF.

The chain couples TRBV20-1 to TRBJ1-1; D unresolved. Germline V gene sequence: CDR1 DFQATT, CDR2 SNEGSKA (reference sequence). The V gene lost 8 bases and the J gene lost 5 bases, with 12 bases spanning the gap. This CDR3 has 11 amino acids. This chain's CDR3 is CSTPRITEAFF. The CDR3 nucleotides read TGCAGTACCCCAAGGATAACTGAAGCTTTCTTT.

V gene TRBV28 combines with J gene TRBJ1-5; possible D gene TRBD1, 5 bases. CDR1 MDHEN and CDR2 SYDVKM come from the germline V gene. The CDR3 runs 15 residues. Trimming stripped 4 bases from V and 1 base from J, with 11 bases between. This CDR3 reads CASSYPRGSNQPQHF. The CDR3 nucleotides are TGTGCCAGCAGTTACCCGAGGGGCAGCAATCAGCCCCAGCATTTT.

The CDR3 protein is CASSRTGLRDEKLFF. In nucleotides, the CDR3 is TGTGCCAGCAGCCGAACAGGGTTAAGGGATGAAAAACTGTTTTTT. The chain links TRBV14 to TRBJ1-4; D possibly corresponds to TRBD1 (6 bases). Germline V gives CDR1 SGHDN, CDR2 FVKESK. The length of the CDR3 is 15 residues. The germline V and J ends were trimmed by 4 bases and 6 bases, with 15 bases remaining between them.

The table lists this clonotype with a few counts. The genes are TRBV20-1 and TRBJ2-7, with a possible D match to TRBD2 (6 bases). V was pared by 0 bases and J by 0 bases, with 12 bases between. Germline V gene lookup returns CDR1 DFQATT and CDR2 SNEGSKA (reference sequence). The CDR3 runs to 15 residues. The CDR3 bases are TGCAGTGCTAGAGAAAGGGGACTGAGCTCCTACGAGCAGTACTTC. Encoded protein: CSARERGLSSYEQYF.

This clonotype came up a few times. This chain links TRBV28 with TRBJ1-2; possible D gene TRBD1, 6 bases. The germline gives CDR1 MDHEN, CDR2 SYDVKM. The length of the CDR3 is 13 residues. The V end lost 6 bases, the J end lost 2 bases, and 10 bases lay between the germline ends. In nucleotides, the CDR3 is TGTGCCAGCAGGGAAAGGGGGAACTATGGCTACACCTTC. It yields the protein CASRERGNYGYTF.

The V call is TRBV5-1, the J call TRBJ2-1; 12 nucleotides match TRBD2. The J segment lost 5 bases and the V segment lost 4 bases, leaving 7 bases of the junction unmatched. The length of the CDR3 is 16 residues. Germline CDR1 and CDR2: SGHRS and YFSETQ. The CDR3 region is CASSPGLAGGNNEQFF. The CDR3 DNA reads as TGCGCCAGCAGCCCCGGGCTAGCGGGAGGGAACAATGAGCAGTTCTTC.

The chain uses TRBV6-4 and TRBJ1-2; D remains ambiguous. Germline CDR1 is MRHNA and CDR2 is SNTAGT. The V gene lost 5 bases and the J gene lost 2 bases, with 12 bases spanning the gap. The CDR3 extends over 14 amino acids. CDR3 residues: CASSPNPGNYGYTF. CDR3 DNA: TGTGCCAGCAGTCCAAATCCGGGGAACTATGGCTACACCTTC.

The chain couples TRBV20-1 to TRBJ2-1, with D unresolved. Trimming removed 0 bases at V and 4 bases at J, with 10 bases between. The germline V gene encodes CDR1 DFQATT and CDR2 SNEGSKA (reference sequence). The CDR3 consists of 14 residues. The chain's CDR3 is CSARDEVRYNEQFF. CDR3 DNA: TGCAGTGCTAGAGATGAGGTTCGGTACAATGAGCAGTTCTTC.

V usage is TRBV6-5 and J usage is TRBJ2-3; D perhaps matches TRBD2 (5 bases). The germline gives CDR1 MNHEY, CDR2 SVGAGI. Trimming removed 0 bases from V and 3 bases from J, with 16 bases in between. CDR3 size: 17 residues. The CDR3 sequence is CASSYSPPGFRTDTQYF. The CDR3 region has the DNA TGTGCCAGCAGTTACTCCCCCCCGGGGTTTAGGACAGATACGCAGTATTTT.

Written as DNA, the CDR3 is TGTGCCAGCAGCCAAGAGTACGGGGTCAGCTACAATGAGCAGTTCTTC. Translated: CASSQEYGVSYNEQFF. The V gene is TRBV3-1, the J gene TRBJ2-1; weak D call: TRBD2 (5 bases). This CDR3 has 16 residues. Germline V gene data show CDR1 as LGHDT and CDR2 as YNNKEL (reference sequence). The V end was cut by 0 bases, the J end by 3 bases, with 12 bases between.

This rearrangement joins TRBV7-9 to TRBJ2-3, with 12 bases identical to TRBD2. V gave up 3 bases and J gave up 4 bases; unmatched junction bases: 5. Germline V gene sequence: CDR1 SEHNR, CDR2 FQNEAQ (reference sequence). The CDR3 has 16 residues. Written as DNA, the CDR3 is TGTGCCAGCAGCTTCTTTCGGACTAGCGGGGCAGATACGCAGTATTTT. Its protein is CASSFFRTSGADTQYF.

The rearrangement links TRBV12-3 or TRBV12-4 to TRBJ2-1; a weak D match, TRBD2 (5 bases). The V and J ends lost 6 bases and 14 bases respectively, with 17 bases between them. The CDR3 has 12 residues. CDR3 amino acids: CASSSGRGVEFF. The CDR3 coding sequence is TGTGCCAGCAGCAGCGGACGGGGAGTGGAGTTCTTC.

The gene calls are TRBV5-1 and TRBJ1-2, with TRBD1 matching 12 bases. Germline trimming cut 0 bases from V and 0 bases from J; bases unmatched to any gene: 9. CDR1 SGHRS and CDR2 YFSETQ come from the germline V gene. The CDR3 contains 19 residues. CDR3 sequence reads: CASSLEWDRGHLTNYGYTF. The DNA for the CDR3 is TGCGCCAGCAGCTTGGAATGGGACAGGGGGCACCTTACTAACTATGGCTACACCTTC.

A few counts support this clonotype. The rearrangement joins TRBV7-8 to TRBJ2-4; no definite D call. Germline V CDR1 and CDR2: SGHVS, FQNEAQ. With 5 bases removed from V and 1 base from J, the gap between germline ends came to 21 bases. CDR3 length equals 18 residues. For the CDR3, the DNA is TGTGCCAGCAGCACAGTGCAAGGGATAGTAGGTGCCAAAAACATTCAGTACTTC. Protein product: CASSTVQGIVGAKNIQYF. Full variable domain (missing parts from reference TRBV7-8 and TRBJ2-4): GAGVSQSPRYKVAKRGQDVALRCDPISGHVSLFWYQQALGQGPEFLTYFQNEAQLDKSGLPSDRFFAERPEGSVSTLKIQRTQQEDSAVYLCASSTVQGIVGAKNIQYFGAGTRLSVL.

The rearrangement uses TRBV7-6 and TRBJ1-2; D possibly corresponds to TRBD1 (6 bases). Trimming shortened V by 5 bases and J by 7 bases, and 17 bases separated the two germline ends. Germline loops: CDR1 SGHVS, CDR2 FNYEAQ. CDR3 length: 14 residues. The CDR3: CASSPLGLGGGYTF. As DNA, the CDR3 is TGTGCCAGCAGCCCCCTCGGTTTAGGGGGTGGCTACACCTTC.

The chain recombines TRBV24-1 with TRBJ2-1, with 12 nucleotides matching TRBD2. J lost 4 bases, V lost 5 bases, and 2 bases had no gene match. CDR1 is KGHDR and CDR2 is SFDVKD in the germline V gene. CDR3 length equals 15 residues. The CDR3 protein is CATSGTSGAYNEQFF. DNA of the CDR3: TGTGCCACCAGTGGGACTAGCGGGGCATACAATGAGCAGTTCTTC.

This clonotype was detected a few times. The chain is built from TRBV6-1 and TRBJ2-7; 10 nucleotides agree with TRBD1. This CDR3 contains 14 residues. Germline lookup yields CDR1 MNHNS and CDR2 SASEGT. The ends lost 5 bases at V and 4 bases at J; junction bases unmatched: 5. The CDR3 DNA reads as TGTGCCAGCAGTAGGGGGACAGGGGATTACGAGCAGTACTTC. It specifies CASSRGTGDYEQYF.

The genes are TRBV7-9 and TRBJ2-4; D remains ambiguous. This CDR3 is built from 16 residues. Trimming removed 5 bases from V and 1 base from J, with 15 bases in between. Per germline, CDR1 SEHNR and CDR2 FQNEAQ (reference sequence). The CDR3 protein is CASSPTLGGAKNIQYF. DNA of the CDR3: TGTGCCAGCAGCCCCACTTTAGGTGGTGCCAAAAACATTCAGTACTTC.

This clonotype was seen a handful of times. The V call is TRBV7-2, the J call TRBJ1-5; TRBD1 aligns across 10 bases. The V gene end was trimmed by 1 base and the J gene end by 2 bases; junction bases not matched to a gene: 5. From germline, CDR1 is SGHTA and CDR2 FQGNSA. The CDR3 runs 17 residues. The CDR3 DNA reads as TGTGCCAGCAGCTTAGTCCATGGGACAGGGGGCAATCAGCCCCAGCATTTT. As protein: CASSLVHGTGGNQPQHF.

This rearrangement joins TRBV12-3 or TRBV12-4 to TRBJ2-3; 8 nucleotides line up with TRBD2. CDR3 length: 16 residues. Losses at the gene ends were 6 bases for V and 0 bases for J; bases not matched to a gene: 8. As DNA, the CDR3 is TGTGCCAGCAGCTCCCGGGGGGGTTTGAGCACAGATACGCAGTATTTT. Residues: CASSSRGGLSTDTQYF.

CDR3 nucleotide sequence: TGTGCCAGCAGTGGAAAAGGTGAAAACATTCAGTACTTC. It specifies CASSGKGENIQYF. This chain connects TRBV2 to TRBJ2-4; no firm D call. Germline CDR1 is SNHLY and CDR2 is FYNNEI. V lost 4 bases and J 5 bases, leaving 9 bases between the germline ends. The CDR3 spans 13 residues.

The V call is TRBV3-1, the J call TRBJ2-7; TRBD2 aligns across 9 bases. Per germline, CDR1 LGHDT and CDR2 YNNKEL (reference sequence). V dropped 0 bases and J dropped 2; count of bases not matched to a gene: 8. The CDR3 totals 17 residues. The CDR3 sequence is CASSQDLRLADTYEQYF. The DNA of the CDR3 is TGTGCCAGCAGCCAAGATCTTCGACTAGCGGATACCTACGAGCAGTACTTC.